Included here is one T cell receptor (beta chain) sequence, with context. The data derive from a study of cytomegalovirus exposure and HLA in healthy donors. CDR1 is SNHLY and CDR2 is FYNNEI in the germline V gene. The V end was cut by 5 bases, the J end by 8 bases, with 10 bases between. This CDR3 spans 12 amino acids. PCR was performed using 60 Vbeta and 13 Jbeta primers. The assay was immunoSEQ multiplex PCR, and TCRdb's table has in-frame clones only and misses some. Of 150,000 to 200,000 clones in the sample, 84% were seen once. The specimen was PBMCs. The rearrangement links TRBV2 to TRBJ2-1; possibly TRBD1 for D (5 bases). This clonotype originated in a boy aged 5-17 years in good health and CMV-seronegative. CDR3 region: CASSPDSHEQFF. CDR3 nucleotide sequence: TGTGCCAGCAGTCCTGACAGCCATGAGCAGTTCTTC.